The 11 T cell receptor beta chains below come from one sample, sequenced in a study of T cell responses to AZD1222 COVID-19 vaccine. The method was immunoSEQ multiplex PCR; TCRdb's version includes in-frame clones alone and lacks a portion of them. The data contain over 150,000 clones, roughly 88% of them singletons. Specimen: peripheral blood, collected 28 days after the second AZD1222 dose. These receptors originate from an adult who received the AZD1222 COVID-19 vaccine.

This chain links TRBV7-2 with TRBJ1-2; the D gene is possibly TRBD1 (5 bases). Looked up from germline, CDR1 is SGHTA and CDR2 is FQGNSA. The CDR3 length is 15 residues. The V gene lost 5 bases and the J gene lost 6 bases, with 19 bases spanning the gap. The CDR3 protein is CASSPRGTAYDGYTF. As DNA, the CDR3 is TGTGCCAGCAGCCCCCGAGGGACGGCTTATGATGGCTACACCTTC.

This clone was found once. V gene TRBV27 combines with J gene TRBJ2-7; the D is unclear. V lost 6 bases and J 0 bases, leaving 9 bases between the germline ends. Germline CDR1 and CDR2: MNHEY and SMNVEV (reference sequence). CDR3 size: 13 residues. CDR3 sequence (DNA): TGTGCCAGCAGCCCCACGCTCTCCTACGAGCAGTACTTC. Its protein product is CASSPTLSYEQYF.

This clone occurred once. This chain uses TRBV29-1 with TRBJ1-2, with a tentative D call TRBD1 (6 bases). The CDR3 has 12 amino acids. V lost 6 bases and J lost 0, with 8 bases in between. From germline, CDR1 is SQVTM and CDR2 ANQGSEA. The CDR3 DNA follows: TGCAGCGTAAGGGACACTAACTATGGCTACACCTTC. It translates to CSVRDTNYGYTF.

This clone was seen more than once but under ten times. The chain links TRBV18 to TRBJ1-3, with a weak D call TRBD1 (6 bases). The ends were cut back, 4 bases at V and 3 bases at J, with 10 bases in the middle. CDR3 length: 14 amino acids. Germline V CDR1 and CDR2: KGHSH, LQKENI. CDR3 sequence (DNA): TGTGCCAGCTCACTGGACAGACTTGGAAACACCATATATTTT. Protein: CASSLDRLGNTIYF.

The rearrangement links TRBV12-3 or TRBV12-4 to TRBJ1-1; D unclear. The ends were cut back, 2 bases at V and 7 bases at J, with 11 bases in the middle. The CDR3 sequence is 13 residues long. The CDR3 DNA sequence: TGTGCCAGCAGTTTATCCCAGTGGAGTGAAGCTTTCTTT. Encoded protein: CASSLSQWSEAFF.

The gene calls are TRBV7-2 and TRBJ1-5; TRBD1 matches at 9 bases. Per the germline V gene, CDR1 is SGHTA and CDR2 is FQGNSA. J lost 4 bases, V lost 4 bases, and 5 bases had no gene match. The CDR3 totals 15 residues. The CDR3 nucleotides read TGTGCCAGCAGCTCCTGGACAGGGGTAAATCAGCCCCAGCATTTT. This encodes CASSSWTGVNQPQHF.

The chain has TRBV5-6 and TRBJ1-4; 9 bases are a match to TRBD1. The CDR3 contains 14 residues. The V gene end was trimmed by 4 bases and the J gene end by 4 bases; junction bases not matched to a gene: 2. CDR1 is SGHDT and CDR2 is YYEEEE in the germline V gene. This CDR3 reads CASSRDRVNEKLFF. CDR3 in DNA: TGTGCCAGCAGCCGGGACAGGGTTAATGAAAAACTGTTTTTT.

The genes are TRBV5-4 and TRBJ1-2; D ambiguous. Germline CDR1 and CDR2: SGHNT and YYREEE (reference sequence). With 0 bases removed from V and 10 bases from J, the gap between germline ends came to 13 bases. The length of the CDR3 is 13 residues. The CDR3 is CASSLARLASYTF. DNA for the CDR3: TGTGCCAGCAGCTTGGCCAGACTGGCATCCTACACCTTC.

The V and J genes are TRBV10-3 and TRBJ1-3; tentative D call: TRBD1 (5 bases). CDR1 and CDR2 (germline): ENHRY, SYGVKD. The CDR3 spans 15 residues. Trimming removed 3 bases at V and 0 bases at J, with 9 bases between. CDR3 DNA: TGTGCCATCAGTGAACCAGACAGCTCTGGAAACACCATATATTTT. Translated: CAISEPDSSGNTIYF.

J is TRBJ1-5 and V is TRBV12-3 or TRBV12-4; D might be TRBD1 (6 bases). This CDR3 spans 13 amino acids. V dropped 8 bases and J dropped 6 bases, with 14 bases sitting between them. The CDR3 is CASLGGAGQPQHF. As DNA, the CDR3 is TGTGCCAGCCTAGGGGGGGCGGGTCAGCCCCAGCATTTT.

About this clone: A junction boundary mismatches the germline segment, possibly from a read error. The V gene is TRBV6-5, the J gene TRBJ2-1; 9 nucleotides match TRBD1. Germline V gene data show CDR1 as MNHEY and CDR2 as SVGAGI. The CDR3 totals 14 residues. The CDR3 reads CACHPGQGYNGQFF. CDR3 bases: TGTGCCTGTCATCCGGGACAGGGATACAATGGGCAGTTCTTC.